The source of this TCR beta chain is a study of T-cell memory formation after mild COVID-19. Germline V gene sequence: CDR1 MNHEY, CDR2 SVGAGI. The V end was cut by 6 bases, the J end by 0 bases, with 12 bases between. The CDR3 is 16 residues long. TCRdb independently ran MiXCR on the 5' RACE reads; one entry per CDR3 protein. Found here are about 430,000 distinct CDR3 sequences, about a sixth of them singletons; the top ten hold about 22%. The clonotype comes from a man between 18 and 35 years old who had mild COVID-19 (a few samples of this study predate the infection). Cell type and time point are not known. V and J are TRBV6-5 and TRBJ2-6; D not resolved. Sample: PBMCs or a T cell subset sorted from them (not recorded which). The CDR3 nucleotides read TGTGCCAGCAGCTTCGTCCAGCCCTCTGGGGCCAACGTCCTGACTTTC. This sequence encodes CASSFVQPSGANVLTF.